This T cell receptor (beta chain) comes out of a study of T cell responses to AZD1222 COVID-19 vaccine. As for the study in general: Second-dose schedules of about 4 or about 12 weeks were combined.

General study findings and limits: CD4 TCRs covered the whole spike, strongest at regions 160-218 and 743-854.

Concerning this clone itself: What it recognizes is unknown.

Unmatched junction bases numbered 2, after V lost 5 bases and J lost 2 bases. Germline loops: CDR1 GTSNPN, CDR2 SVGIG (reference sequence). There are 13 residues in the CDR3. Repertoires were generated with immunoSEQ multiplex PCR, while TCRdb's copy carries only in-frame clones and drops some. Among more than 75,000 clones listed, about nine tenths were seen once. The V call is TRBV30, the J call TRBJ1-5; 8 bases line up with TRBD1. Sequences were derived from peripheral blood, sampled on day 0 of AZD1222 vaccination. This receptor was obtained from an adult in good health. The CDR3 protein is CAWDRGRNQPQHF. The CDR3 DNA reads as TGTGCCTGGGACAGGGGACGCAATCAGCCCCAGCATTTT.